The sequence of this TCR beta chain was determined in a study of blood T cell repertoires in COVID-19. V was cut by 2 bases and J by 2 bases, with 8 bases left in between. Germline CDR1 MDHEN, CDR2 SYDVKM. CDR3 size: 14 residues. Original data processing: How many nucleated cells were present was estimated from reference gene primer amplification. Repertoires were generated with immunoSEQ multiplex PCR, while TCRdb's copy carries only in-frame clones and drops some. V, J and clone size derive from that table, while D and trimming were established from the DNA sequence. The sample includes 80,000 to 100,000 clones, almost 90% of them seen just once.

Input material: peripheral blood. V gene TRBV28 combines with J gene TRBJ2-3, with D possibly TRBD1 on 5 matching bases. The TCR originated in a human donor with active COVID-19. The donor label of this sample is uncertain. This CDR3 is CASSLRGFTDTQYF. For the CDR3, the DNA is TGTGCCAGCAGTTTAAGGGGCTTCACAGATACGCAGTATTTT.